What follows is one TCR beta chain and its context. This specimen comes from a study of human T cells and chemical hapten exposure. TCRdb fed the RACE reads into MiXCR, producing one record per CDR3 protein. There are more than 250,000 distinct CDR3 sequences in the sample; around 7.7% occur only once, and more than 0.95% lies in the top ten. This CDR3 has 15 amino acids. V was trimmed by 7 bases and J by 5 bases, leaving 19 bases between them. Time point denoted: pre-sensitization, week 0. Treatment noted: therapeutic diphenylcyclopropenone sensitization with weekly scalp DPC. The donor pool consisted of alopecia patients aged 18 to 70 years, considered suitable for DPC.

The TCR was taken from a young man with alopecia areata. Some clones in this sample may be carry-over from other donors' samples. The sample was whole blood, taken in connection with sensitization to the hapten diphenylcyclopropenone (DPC). This chain connects TRBV12-3 or TRBV12-4 to TRBJ2-3; D tentatively fits TRBD1 or TRBD2 (6 bases each). The CDR3 DNA reads as TGTGCCAGCACCTCATGGGGGGCCAGCGGAGATACGCAGTATTTT. Translating it yields CASTSWGASGDTQYF.